The 3 T cell receptor beta chains below all came from one sample that was sequenced in a study of CD8 T cells in ankylosing spondylitis. Findings of the study overall: Seemingly characteristic of ankylosing spondylitis blood was a TCR beta motif consisting of eight highly homologous variants.

TCRdb re-derived calls from the 5' RACE reads in MiXCR, one entry per CDR3 protein. The sample includes under 450,000 distinct CDR3 sequences, roughly 18% seen only once; the top ten take 1%. No cognate antigen is known for these TCRs. The source material was blood, either unsorted or a sorted T cell fraction (not recorded which). The origin of the receptors is a male donor with ankylosing spondylitis.

This chain joins TRBV6-1 and TRBJ1-6; D possibly corresponds to TRBD1 (6 bases). V lost 6 bases and J 13 bases, leaving 13 bases between the germline ends. The germline V gene has CDR1 MNHNS and CDR2 SASEGT. There are 12 residues in the CDR3. The CDR3 protein is CASRGGPTPLHF. The DNA for the CDR3 is TGTGCCAGCAGGGGGGGGCCTACCCCCCTCCACTTT.

This clonotype was seen a few times. This chain links TRBV6-5 with TRBJ2-7; D remains unclear. The CDR3 covers 11 residues. Germline V gives CDR1 MNHEY, CDR2 SVGAGI. The ends were cut back, 1 base at V and 9 bases at J, with 7 bases in the middle. The CDR3 reads CASSYLGVQYF. The CDR3 DNA follows: TGTGCCAGCAGTTACTTGGGCGTGCAGTACTTC.

The chain carries TRBV7-2 and TRBJ2-1; 9 bases are shared with TRBD2. CDR3 length equals 13 residues. Germline V lookup: CDR1 SGHTA, CDR2 FQGNSA. With 1 base clipped from V and 12 bases from J, the junction kept 4 bases outside the gene matches. The CDR3 region has the DNA TGTGCCAGCAGCTTAGATCTAGCGGGACGGCAGTTCTTC. This encodes CASSLDLAGRQFF.